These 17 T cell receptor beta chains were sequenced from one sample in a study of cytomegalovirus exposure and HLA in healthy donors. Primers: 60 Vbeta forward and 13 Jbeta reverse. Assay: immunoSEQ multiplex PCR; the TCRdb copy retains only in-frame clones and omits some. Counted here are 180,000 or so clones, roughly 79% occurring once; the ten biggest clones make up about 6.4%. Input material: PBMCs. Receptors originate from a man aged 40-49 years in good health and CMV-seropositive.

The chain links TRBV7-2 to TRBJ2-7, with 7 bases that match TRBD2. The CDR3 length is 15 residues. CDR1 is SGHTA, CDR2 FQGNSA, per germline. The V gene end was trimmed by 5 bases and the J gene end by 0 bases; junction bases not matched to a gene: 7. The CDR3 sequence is CASSRSGTYSYEQYF. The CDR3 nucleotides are TGTGCCAGCAGCCGGAGCGGGACGTACTCCTACGAGCAGTACTTC.

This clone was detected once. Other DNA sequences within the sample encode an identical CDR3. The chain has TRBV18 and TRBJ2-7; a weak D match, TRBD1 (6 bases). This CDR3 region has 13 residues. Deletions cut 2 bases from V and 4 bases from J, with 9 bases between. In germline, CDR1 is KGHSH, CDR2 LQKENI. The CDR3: CASSPATGYEQYF. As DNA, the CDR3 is TGTGCCAGCTCACCAGCGACAGGATACGAGCAGTACTTC.

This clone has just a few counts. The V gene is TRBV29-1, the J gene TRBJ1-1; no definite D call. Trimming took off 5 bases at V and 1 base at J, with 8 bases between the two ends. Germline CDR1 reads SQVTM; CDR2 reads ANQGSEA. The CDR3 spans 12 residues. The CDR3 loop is CSVYPGNTEAFF. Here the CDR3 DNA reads TGCAGCGTTTACCCCGGGAACACTGAAGCTTTCTTT.

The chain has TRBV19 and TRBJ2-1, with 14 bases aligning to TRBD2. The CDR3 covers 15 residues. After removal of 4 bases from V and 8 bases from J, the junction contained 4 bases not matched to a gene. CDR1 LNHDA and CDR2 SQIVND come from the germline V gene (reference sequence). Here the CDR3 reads CASSTGTSGRDEQFF. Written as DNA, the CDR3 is TGTGCCAGTAGTACCGGGACTAGCGGGAGAGATGAGCAGTTCTTC.

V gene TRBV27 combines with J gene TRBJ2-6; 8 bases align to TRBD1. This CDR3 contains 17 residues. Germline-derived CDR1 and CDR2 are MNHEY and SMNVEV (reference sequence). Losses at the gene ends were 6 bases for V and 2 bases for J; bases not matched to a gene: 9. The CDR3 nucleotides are TGTGCCAGCAGCCCTGGGGCAGGGGGCACTGGGGCCAACGTCCTGACTTTC. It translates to CASSPGAGGTGANVLTF.

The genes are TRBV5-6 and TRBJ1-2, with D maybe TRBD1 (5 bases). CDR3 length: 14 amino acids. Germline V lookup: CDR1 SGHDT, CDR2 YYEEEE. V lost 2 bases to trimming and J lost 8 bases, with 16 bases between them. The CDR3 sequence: CASSLPTVYQGYTF. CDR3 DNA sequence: TGTGCCAGCAGCTTACCGACAGTATACCAGGGCTACACCTTC.

The CDR3 loop reads CSVASGTSGAYNEQFF. In DNA form, the CDR3 reads TGCAGCGTGGCATCCGGGACTAGCGGGGCCTACAATGAGCAGTTCTTC. The chain links TRBV29-1 to TRBJ2-1; TRBD2 matches at 13 bases. Unmatched junction bases numbered 7, after V lost 6 bases and J lost 2 bases. The germline V gene has CDR1 SQVTM and CDR2 ANQGSEA. The CDR3 has 16 amino acids.

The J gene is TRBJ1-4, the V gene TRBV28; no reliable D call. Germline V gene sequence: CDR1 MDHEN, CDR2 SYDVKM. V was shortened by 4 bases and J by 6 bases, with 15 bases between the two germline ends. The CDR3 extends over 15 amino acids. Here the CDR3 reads CASSSPRISDEKLFF. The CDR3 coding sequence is TGTGCCAGCAGTTCCCCCCGCATCTCGGATGAAAAACTGTTTTTT.

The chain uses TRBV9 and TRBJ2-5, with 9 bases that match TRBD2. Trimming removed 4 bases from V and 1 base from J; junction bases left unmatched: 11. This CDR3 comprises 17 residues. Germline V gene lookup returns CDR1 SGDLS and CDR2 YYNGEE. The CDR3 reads CASSPRGASGIQETQYF. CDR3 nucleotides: TGTGCCAGCAGCCCTAGAGGTGCTAGCGGGATCCAAGAGACCCAGTACTTC.

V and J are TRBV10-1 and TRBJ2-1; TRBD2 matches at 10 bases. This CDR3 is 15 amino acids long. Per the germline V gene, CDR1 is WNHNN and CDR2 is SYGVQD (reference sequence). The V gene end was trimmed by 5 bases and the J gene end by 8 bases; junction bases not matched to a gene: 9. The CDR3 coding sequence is TGCGCCAGCAGTTCCAGCGGGAGGGCCATAGATGAGCAGTTCTTC. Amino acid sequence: CASSSSGRAIDEQFF.

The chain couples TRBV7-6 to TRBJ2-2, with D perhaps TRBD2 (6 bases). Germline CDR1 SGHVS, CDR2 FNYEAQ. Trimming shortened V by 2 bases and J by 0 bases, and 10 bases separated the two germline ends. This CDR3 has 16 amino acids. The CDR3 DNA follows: TGTGCCAGCAGCTTAATGGGCGGGACGAACACCGGGGAGCTGTTTTTT. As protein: CASSLMGGTNTGELFF.

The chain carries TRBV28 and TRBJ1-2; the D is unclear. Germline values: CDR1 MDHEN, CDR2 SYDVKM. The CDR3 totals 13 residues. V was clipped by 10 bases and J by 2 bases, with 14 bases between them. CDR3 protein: CATARMGNYGYTF. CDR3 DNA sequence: TGTGCCACTGCGCGAATGGGCAACTATGGCTACACCTTC.

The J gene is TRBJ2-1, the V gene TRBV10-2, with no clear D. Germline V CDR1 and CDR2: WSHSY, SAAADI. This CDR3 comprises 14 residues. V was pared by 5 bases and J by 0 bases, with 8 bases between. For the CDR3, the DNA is TGCGCCAGCAGTCTCCTAAGCTCCTACAATGAGCAGTTCTTC. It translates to CASSLLSSYNEQFF.

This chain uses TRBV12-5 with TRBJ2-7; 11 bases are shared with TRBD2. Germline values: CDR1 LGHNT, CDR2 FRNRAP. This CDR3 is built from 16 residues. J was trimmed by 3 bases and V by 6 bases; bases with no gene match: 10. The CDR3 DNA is TGTGCTAGTGGCCTACTAGCGGGAGATGGGGTCTACGAGCAGTACTTC. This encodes CASGLLAGDGVYEQYF.

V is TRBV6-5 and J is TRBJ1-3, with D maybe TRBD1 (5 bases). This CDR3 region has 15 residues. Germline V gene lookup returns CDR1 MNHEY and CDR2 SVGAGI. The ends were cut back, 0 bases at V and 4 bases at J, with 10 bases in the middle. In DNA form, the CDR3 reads TGTGCCAGCAGTTACTCAAGGGGTTCGGGAAACACCATATATTTT. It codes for CASSYSRGSGNTIYF.

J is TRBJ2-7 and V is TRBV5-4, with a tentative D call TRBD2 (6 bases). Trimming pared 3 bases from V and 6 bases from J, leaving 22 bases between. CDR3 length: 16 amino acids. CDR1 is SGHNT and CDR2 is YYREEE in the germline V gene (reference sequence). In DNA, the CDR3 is TGTGCCAGCAGCTGGGGCGGGACTTTAGCGGTGGGCGAGCAGTACTTC. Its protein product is CASSWGGTLAVGEQYF.

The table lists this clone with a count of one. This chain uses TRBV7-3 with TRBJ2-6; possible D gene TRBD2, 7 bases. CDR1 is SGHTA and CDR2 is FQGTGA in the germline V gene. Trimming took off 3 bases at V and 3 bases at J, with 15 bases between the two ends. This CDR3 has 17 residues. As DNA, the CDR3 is TGTGCCAGCAGCTTGGGGGGGGCGCTCGGTGGGGCCAACGTCCTGACTTTC. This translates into CASSLGGALGGANVLTF.